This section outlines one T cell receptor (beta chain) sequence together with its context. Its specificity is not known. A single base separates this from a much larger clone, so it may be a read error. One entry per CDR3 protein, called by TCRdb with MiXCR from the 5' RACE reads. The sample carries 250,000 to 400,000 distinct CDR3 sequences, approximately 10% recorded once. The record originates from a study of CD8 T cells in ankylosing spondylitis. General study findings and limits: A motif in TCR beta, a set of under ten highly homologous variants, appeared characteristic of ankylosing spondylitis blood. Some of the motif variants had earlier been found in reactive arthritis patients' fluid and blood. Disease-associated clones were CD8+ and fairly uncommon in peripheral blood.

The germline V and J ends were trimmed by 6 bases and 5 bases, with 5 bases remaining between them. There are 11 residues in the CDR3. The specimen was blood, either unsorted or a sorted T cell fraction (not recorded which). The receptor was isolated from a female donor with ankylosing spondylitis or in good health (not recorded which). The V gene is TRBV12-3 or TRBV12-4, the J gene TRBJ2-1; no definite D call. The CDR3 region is CASSSNNEQFF. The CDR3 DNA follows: TGTGCCAGCAGCAGCAACAATGAGCAGTTCTTC.